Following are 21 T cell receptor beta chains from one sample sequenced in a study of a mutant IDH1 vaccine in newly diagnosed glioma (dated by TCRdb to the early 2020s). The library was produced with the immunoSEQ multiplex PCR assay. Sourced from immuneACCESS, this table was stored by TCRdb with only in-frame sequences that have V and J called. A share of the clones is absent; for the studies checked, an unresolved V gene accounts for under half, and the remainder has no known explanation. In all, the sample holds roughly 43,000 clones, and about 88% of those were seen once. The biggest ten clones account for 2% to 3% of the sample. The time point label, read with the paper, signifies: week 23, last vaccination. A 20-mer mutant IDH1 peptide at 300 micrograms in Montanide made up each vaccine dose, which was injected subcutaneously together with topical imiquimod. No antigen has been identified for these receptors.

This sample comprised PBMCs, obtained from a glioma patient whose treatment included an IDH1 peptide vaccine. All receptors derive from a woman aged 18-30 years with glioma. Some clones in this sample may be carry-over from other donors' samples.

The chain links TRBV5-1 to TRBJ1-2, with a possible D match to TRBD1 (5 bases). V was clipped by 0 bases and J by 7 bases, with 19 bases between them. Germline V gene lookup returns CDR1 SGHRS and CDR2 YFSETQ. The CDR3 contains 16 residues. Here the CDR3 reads CASSLVSGPQKGGYTF. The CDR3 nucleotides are TGCGCCAGCAGCTTGGTCTCGGGACCTCAAAAAGGTGGCTACACCTTC.

The CDR3 region is CASGLVVSATGELFF. The DNA of the CDR3 is TGTGCTAGTGGTTTGGTAGTATCAGCTACCGGGGAGCTGTTTTTT. The chain couples TRBV12-5 to TRBJ2-2; D not resolved. CDR1 and CDR2 from the germline V gene are LGHNT and FRNRAP. The CDR3 sequence is 15 residues long. V shed 0 bases and J shed 5 bases, with 10 bases lying between them.

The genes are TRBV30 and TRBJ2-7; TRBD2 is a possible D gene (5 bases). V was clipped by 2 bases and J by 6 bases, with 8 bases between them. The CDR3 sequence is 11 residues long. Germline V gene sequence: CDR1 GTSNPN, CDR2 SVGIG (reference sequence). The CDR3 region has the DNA TGTGCCTGGAGTAGCGGTGTCGAGCAGTACTTC. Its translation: CAWSSGVEQYF.

CDR3 DNA sequence: TGTGCCAGTAGACCGGGACAGGTGAACACTGAAGCTTTCTTT. It codes for CASRPGQVNTEAFF. The chain links TRBV19 to TRBJ1-1; 8 positions agree with TRBD1. Looked up from germline, CDR1 is LNHDA and CDR2 is SQIVND (reference sequence). With V trimmed by 6 bases and J by 0 bases, 3 bases remained unmatched. This CDR3 region has 14 residues.

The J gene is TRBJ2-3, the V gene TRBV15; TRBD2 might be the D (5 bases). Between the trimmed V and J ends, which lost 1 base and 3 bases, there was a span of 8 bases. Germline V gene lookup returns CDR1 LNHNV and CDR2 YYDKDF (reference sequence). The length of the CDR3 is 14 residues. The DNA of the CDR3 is TGTGCCACCAGCAGAGCACGAGGGACAGATACGCAGTATTTT. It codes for CATSRARGTDTQYF.

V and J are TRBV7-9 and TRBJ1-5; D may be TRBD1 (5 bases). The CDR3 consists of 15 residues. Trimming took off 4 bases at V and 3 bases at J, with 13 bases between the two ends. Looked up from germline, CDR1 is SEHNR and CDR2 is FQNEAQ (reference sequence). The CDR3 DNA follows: TGTGCCAGCAGCTCCTCCGGGACCCCCAATCAGCCCCAGCATTTT. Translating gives CASSSSGTPNQPQHF.

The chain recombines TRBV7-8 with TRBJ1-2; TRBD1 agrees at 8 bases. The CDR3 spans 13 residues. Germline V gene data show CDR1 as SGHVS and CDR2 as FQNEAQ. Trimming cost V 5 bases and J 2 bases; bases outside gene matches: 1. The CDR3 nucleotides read TGTGCCAGCAGCCGGGACAGGAACTATGGCTACACCTTC. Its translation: CASSRDRNYGYTF.

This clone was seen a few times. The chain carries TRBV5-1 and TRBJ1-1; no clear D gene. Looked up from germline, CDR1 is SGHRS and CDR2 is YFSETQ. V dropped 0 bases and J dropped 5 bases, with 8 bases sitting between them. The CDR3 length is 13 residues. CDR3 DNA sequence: TGCGCCAGCAGCTTGGCCTCGGGGACTGAAGCTTTCTTT. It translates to CASSLASGTEAFF.

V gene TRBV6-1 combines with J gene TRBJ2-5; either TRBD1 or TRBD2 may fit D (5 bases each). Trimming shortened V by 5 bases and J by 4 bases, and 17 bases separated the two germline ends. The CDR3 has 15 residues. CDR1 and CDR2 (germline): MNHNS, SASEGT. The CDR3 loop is CASSKTSRGLETQYF. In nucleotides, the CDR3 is TGTGCCAGCAGTAAGACGTCCCGGGGCTTAGAGACCCAGTACTTC.

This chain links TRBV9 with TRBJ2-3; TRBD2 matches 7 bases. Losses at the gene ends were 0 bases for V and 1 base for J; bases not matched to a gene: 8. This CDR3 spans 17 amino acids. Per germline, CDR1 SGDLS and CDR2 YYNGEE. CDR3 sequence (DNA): TGTGCCAGCAGCGTAGGCGGCGGGAGTGTTGGCACAGATACGCAGTATTTT. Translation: CASSVGGGSVGTDTQYF.

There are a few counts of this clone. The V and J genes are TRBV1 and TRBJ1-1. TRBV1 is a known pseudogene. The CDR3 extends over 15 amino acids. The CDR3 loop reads CTSSQEKLRNTEAFF. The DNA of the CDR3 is TGCACCAGCAGCCAAGAGAAGCTTCGGAACACTGAAGCTTTCTTT.

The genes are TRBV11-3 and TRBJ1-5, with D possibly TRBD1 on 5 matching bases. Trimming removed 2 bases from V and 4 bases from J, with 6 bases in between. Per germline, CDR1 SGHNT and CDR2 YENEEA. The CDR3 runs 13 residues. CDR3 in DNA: TGTGCCAGCAGCTTAAACAGGAATCAGCCCCAGCATTTT. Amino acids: CASSLNRNQPQHF. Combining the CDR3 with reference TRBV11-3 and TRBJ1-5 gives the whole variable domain EAGVVQSPRYKIIEKKQPVAFWCNPISGHNTLYWYLQNLGQGPELLIRYENEEAVDDSQLPKDRFSAERLKGVDSTLKIQPAELGDSAVYLCASSLNRNQPQHFGDGTRLSIL.

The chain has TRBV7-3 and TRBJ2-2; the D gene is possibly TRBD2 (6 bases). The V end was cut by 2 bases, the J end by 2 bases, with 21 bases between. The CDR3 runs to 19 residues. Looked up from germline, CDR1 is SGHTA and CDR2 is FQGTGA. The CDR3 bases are TGTGCCAGCAGCTTACTGGGAGCTAGGGGACTCGGAAACACCGGGGAGCTGTTTTTT. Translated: CASSLLGARGLGNTGELFF.

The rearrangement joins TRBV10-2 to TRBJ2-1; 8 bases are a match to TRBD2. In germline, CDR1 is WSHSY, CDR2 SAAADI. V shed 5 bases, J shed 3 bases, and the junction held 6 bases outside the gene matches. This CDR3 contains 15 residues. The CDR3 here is CASSPSSGYYNEQFF. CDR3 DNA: TGCGCCAGCAGTCCTTCTAGCGGGTACTACAATGAGCAGTTCTTC.

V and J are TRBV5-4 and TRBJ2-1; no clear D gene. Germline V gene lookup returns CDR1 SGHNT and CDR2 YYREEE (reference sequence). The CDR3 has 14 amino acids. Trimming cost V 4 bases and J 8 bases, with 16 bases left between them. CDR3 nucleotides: TGTGCCAGCAGCCCTTTGGGGTTTGCCCATGAGCAGTTCTTC. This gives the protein CASSPLGFAHEQFF.

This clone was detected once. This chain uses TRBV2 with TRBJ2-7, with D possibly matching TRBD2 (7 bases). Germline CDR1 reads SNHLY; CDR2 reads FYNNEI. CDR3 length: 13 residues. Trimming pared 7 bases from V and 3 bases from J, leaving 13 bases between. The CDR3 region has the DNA TGTGCCAGCATTGGGGGGGCTGACTACGAGCAGTACTTC. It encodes CASIGGADYEQYF.

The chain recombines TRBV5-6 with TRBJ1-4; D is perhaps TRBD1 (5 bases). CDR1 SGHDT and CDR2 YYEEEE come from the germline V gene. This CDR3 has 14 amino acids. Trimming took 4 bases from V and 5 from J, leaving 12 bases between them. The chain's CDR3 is CASSQGRPNEKLFF. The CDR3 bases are TGTGCCAGCAGCCAGGGTCGTCCAAATGAAAAACTGTTTTTT. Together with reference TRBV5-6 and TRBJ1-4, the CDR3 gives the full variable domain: DAGVTQSPTHLIKTRGQQVTLRCSPKSGHDTVSWYQQALGQGPQFIFQYYEEEERQRGNFPDRFSGHQFPNYSSELNVNALLLGDSALYLCASSQGRPNEKLFFGSGTQLSVL.

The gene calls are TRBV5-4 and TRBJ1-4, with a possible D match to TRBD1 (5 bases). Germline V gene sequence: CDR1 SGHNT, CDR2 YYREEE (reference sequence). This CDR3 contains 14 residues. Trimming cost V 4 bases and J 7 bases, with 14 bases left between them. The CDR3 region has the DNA TGTGCCAGCAGCACGCTAGGGGTATCTGAAAAACTGTTTTTT. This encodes CASSTLGVSEKLFF.

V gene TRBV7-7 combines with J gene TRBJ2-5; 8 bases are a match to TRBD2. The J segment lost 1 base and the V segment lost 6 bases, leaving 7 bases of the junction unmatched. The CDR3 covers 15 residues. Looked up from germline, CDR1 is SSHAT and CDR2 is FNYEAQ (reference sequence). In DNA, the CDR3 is TGTGCCAGCAGTCAGACCGGGGGGGCCCAAGAGACCCAGTACTTC. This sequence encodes CASSQTGGAQETQYF.

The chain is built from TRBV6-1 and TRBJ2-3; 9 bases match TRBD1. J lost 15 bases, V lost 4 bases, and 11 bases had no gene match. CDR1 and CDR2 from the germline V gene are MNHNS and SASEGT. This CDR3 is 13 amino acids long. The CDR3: CASSVAHRGQGYF. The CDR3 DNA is TGTGCCAGCAGTGTTGCTCACAGGGGGCAGGGATATTTT.

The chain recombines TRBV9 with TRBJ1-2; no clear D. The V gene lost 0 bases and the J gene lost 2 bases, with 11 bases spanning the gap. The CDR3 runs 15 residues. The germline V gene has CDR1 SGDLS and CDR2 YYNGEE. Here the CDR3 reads CASSVGGRTNYGYTF. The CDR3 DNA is TGTGCCAGCAGCGTAGGAGGACGGACCAACTATGGCTACACCTTC.